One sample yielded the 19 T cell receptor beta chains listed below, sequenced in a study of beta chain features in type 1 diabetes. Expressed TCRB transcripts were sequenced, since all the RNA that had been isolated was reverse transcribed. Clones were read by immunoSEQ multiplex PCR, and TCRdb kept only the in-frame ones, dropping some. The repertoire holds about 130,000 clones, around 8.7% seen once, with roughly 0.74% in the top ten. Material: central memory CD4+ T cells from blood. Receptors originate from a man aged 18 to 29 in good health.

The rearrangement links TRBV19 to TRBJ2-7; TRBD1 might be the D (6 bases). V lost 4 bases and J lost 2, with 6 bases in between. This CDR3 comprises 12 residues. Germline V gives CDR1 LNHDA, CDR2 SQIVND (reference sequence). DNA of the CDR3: TGTGCCAGTAGTAACAGGGCCTACGAGCAGTACTTC. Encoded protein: CASSNRAYEQYF.

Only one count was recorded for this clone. In DNA form, the CDR3 reads TGTGCCAGCAGCTTCGGACTAGCGGACTACGAGCAGTACTTC. It yields the protein CASSFGLADYEQYF. The chain uses TRBV7-9 and TRBJ2-7, with TRBD2 matching 10 bases. There are 14 residues in the CDR3. With V trimmed by 3 bases and J by 3 bases, 2 bases remained unmatched. Germline V gene sequence: CDR1 SEHNR, CDR2 FQNEAQ (reference sequence).

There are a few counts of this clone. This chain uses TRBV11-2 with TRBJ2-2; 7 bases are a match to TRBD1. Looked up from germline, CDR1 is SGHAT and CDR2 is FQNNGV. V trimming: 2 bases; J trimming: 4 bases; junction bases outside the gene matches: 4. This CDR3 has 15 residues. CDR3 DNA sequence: TGTGCCAGCAGCTTAAAGGGGGCGGGCACCGGGGAGCTGTTTTTT. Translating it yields CASSLKGAGTGELFF. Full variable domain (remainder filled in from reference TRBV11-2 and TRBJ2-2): EAGVAQSPRYKIIEKRQSVAFWCNPISGHATLYWYQQILGQGPKLLIQFQNNGVVDDSQLPKDRFSAERLKGVDSTLKIQPAKLEDSAVYLCASSLKGAGTGELFFGEGSRLTVL.

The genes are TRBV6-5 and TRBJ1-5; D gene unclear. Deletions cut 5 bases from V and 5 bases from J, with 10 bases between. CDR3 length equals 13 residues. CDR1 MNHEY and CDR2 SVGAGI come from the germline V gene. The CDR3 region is CASSEMRDQPQHF. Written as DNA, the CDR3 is TGTGCCAGCAGTGAAATGAGGGATCAGCCCCAGCATTTT.

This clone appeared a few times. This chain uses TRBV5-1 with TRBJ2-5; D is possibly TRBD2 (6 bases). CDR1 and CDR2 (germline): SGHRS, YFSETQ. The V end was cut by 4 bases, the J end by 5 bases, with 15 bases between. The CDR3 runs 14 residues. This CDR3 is CASSTGLGRETQYF. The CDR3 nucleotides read TGCGCCAGCAGCACGGGACTTGGACGGGAGACCCAGTACTTC.

DNA for the CDR3: TGTGCCAGCAGCCAAGATCATAGTTTCCCCTACGAGCAGTACTTC. Amino acid sequence: CASSQDHSFPYEQYF. This sequence joins TRBV4-2 and TRBJ2-7; no clear D. The germline V gene encodes CDR1 LGHNA and CDR2 YNFKEQ. This CDR3 has 15 residues. V was pared by 0 bases and J by 2 bases, with 11 bases between.

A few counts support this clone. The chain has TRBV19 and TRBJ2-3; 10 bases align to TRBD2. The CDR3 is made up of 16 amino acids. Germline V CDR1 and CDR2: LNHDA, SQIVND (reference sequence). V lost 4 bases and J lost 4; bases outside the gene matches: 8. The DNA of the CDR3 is TGTGCCAGTAGTACGCGGAGCGGGGGGGCCGCAGATACGCAGTATTTT. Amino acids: CASSTRSGGAADTQYF.

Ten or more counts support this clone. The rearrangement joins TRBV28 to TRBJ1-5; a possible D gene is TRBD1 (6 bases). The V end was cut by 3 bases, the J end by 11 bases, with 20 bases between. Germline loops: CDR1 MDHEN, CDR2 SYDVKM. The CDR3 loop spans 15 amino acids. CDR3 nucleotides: TGTGCCAGCAGTTTGCGGGGGACGCTCCACAGGGCCCAGCATTTT. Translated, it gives CASSLRGTLHRAQHF. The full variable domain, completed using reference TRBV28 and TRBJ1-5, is DVKVTQSSRYLVKRTGEKVFLECVQDMDHENMFWYRQDPGLGLRLIYFSYDVKMKEKGDIPEGYSVSREKKERFSLILESASTNQTSMYLCASSLRGTLHRAQHFGDGTRLSIL.

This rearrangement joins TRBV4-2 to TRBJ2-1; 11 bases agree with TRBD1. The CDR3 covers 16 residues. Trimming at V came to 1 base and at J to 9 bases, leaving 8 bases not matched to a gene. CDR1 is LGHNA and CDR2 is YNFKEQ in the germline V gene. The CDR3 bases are TGTGCCAGCAGCCAAGTCGGCGGACAGGGGGCGTTTGAGCAGTTCTTC. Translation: CASSQVGGQGAFEQFF.

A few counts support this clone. The chain's CDR3 is CAIRGLAGPTGELFF. CDR3 nucleotide sequence: TGTGCCATCAGGGGACTAGCGGGTCCCACCGGGGAGCTGTTTTTT. The chain links TRBV10-3 to TRBJ2-2; 12 nucleotides agree with TRBD2. The CDR3 is made up of 15 amino acids. Per germline, CDR1 ENHRY and CDR2 SYGVKD. J gave up 4 bases and V 6 bases, and 3 bases lay outside the gene matches.

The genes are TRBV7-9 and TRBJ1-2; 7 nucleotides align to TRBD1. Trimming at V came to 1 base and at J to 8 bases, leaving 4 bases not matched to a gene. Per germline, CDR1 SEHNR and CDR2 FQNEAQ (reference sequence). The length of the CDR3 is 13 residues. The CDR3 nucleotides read TGTGCCAGCAGCTTAGAACGACAGGGAGGCTACACCTTC. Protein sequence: CASSLERQGGYTF.

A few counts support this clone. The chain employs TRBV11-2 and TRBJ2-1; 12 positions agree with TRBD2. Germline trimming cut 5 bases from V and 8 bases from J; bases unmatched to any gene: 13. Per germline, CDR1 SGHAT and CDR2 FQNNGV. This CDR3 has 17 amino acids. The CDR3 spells CASSPGGLAGLRDEQFF. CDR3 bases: TGTGCCAGCAGCCCAGGCGGACTAGCGGGGCTCCGAGATGAGCAGTTCTTC.

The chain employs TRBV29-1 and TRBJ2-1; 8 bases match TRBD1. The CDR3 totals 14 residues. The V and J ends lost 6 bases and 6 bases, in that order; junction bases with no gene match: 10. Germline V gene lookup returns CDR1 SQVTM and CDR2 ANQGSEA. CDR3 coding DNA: TGCAGCGTCACTCCCGGACAGGGCGGCAATGAGCAGTTCTTC. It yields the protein CSVTPGQGGNEQFF.

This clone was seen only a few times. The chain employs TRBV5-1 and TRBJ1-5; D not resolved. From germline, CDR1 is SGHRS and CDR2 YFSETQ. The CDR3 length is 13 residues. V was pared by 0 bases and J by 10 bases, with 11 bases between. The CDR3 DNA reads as TGCGCCAGCAGCTTGGGAGAGGGCTCACCCCAGCATTTT. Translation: CASSLGEGSPQHF. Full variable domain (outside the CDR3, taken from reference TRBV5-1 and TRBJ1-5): KAGVTQTPRYLIKTRGQQVTLSCSPISGHRSVSWYQQTPGQGLQFLFEYFSETQRNKGNFPGRFSGRQFSNSRSEMNVSTLELGDSALYLCASSLGEGSPQHFGDGTRLSIL.

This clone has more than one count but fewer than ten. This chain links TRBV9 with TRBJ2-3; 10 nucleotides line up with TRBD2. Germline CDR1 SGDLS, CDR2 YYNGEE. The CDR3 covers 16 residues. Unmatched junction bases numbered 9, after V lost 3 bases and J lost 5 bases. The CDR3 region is CASSGQGLAFGDTQYF. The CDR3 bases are TGTGCCAGCAGCGGGCAGGGACTAGCGTTCGGAGATACGCAGTATTTT.

Here the CDR3 reads CASGQGFYEQYF. For the CDR3, the DNA is TGTGCCAGTGGACAGGGATTTTACGAGCAGTACTTC. This rearrangement joins TRBV6-6 to TRBJ2-5, with 8 bases that match TRBD1. The J call may be faulty, since TRBJ2-7 better matches the DNA end. CDR3 size: 12 residues. Germline V gene sequence: CDR1 MNHNY, CDR2 SVGAGI (reference sequence).

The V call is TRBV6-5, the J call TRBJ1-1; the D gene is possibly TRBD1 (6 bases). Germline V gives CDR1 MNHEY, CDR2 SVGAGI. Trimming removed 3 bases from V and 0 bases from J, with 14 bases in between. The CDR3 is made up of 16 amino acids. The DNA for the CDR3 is TGTGCCAGCAGTTATTTACAGGGCCGTATGAACACTGAAGCTTTCTTT. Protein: CASSYLQGRMNTEAFF.

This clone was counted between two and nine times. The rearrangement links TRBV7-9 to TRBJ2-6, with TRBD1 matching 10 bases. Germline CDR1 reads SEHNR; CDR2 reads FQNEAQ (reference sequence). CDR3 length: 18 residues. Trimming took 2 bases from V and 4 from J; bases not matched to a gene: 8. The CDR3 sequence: CASSLKGQGRYGANVLTF. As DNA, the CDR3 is TGTGCCAGCAGCTTAAAGGGACAGGGGAGGTACGGGGCCAACGTCCTGACTTTC.

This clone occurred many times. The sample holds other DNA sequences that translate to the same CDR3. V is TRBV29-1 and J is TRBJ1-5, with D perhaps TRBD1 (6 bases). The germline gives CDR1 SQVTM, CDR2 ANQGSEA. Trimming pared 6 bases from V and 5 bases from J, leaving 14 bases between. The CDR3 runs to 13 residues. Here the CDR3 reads CSVAGGNDQPQHF. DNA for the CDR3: TGCAGCGTGGCGGGGGGCAACGATCAGCCCCAGCATTTT.